Each of the 27 T cell receptor beta chains below was sequenced from the same sample in a study of OX40 agonist ivuxolimab in advanced cancers. Clones were read by immunoSEQ multiplex PCR, and TCRdb kept only the in-frame ones, dropping some. The repertoire holds around 65,000 clones, with 80% to 95% as singletons. Sample: CD4+ or CD8+ T cells sorted from blood, taken in a trial of the OX40 agonist ivuxolimab. The receptors here all came from an adult with an advanced solid tumor such as melanoma, head and neck, liver or kidney cancer.

The chain is built from TRBV15 and TRBJ2-2; 7 nucleotides match TRBD2. The germline gives CDR1 LNHNV, CDR2 YYDKDF (reference sequence). After removal of 3 bases from V and 4 bases from J, the junction contained 11 bases not matched to a gene. The CDR3 is 17 amino acids. The CDR3 protein is CATSRGRREATTGELFF. The CDR3 coding sequence is TGTGCCACCAGCAGGGGCCGCCGGGAGGCGACCACCGGGGAGCTGTTTTTT.

The rearrangement links TRBV20-1 to TRBJ2-3; no clear D gene. The CDR3 is made up of 10 amino acids. Germline CDR1 and CDR2: DFQATT and SNEGSKA (reference sequence). V dropped 1 base and J dropped 5 bases, with 1 base sitting between them. The CDR3 protein is CSARVDTQYF. As DNA, the CDR3 is TGCAGTGCTAGAGTAGATACGCAGTATTTT.

CDR3 sequence: CASSLNAGTKNIQYF. CDR3 in DNA: TGTGCCAGCAGCTTAAACGCCGGAACCAAAAACATTCAGTACTTC. The chain combines TRBV7-3 with TRBJ2-4; D remains unclear. Germline V gene data show CDR1 as SGHTA and CDR2 as FQGTGA. This CDR3 comprises 15 residues. The V end lost 1 base, the J end lost 2 bases, and 9 bases lay between the germline ends.

A single count supports this clone. This chain links TRBV9 with TRBJ1-5; D unclear. The germline V gene has CDR1 SGDLS and CDR2 YYNGEE. V was shortened by 0 bases and J by 1 base, with 5 bases between the two germline ends. The CDR3 is 14 amino acids. The CDR3 DNA reads as TGTGCCAGCAGCGTAGGGTTAAGCAATCAGCCCCAGCATTTT. It specifies CASSVGLSNQPQHF.

A note on this clone: Its ends do not fully match the called genes, so a read error is possible. The chain uses TRBV7-7 and TRBJ2-7; D possibly uses TRBD1 or TRBD2 (5 bases each). The CDR3 has 16 residues. Germline V gene data show CDR1 as SSHAT and CDR2 as FNYEAQ (reference sequence). Here the CDR3 DNA reads TGTGCTAGCAGCCCTGCAACGGGGCGCGTAAGTGGCGAGCAGTACTTC. This encodes CASSPATGRVSGEQYF. Variable domain in full (rest from reference TRBV7-7 and TRBJ2-7): GAGVSQSPRYKVTKRGQDVTLRCDPISSHATLYWYQQALGQGPEFLTYFNYEAQPDKSGLPSDRFSAERPEGSISTLTIQRTEQRDSAMYRCASSPATGRVSGEQYFGPGTRLTVT.

This clone was counted a few times. The chain has TRBV6-5 and TRBJ2-7; D might be TRBD2 (6 bases). Trimming left V 1 base short and J 0 bases short, with 7 bases between. The CDR3 loop spans 14 amino acids. The V gene's germline CDR1 is MNHEY and CDR2 SVGAGI. The chain's CDR3 is CASSYFGSSYEQYF. The CDR3 DNA reads TGTGCCAGCAGTTACTTCGGGAGCTCCTACGAGCAGTACTTC.

CDR3 sequence (DNA): TGTGCCAGCAGTTTAAGCAGGGCATTTGCAGACTACGAGCAGTACTTC. Translated, it gives CASSLSRAFADYEQYF. The chain carries TRBV28 and TRBJ2-7; maybe TRBD1 (5 bases). This CDR3 has 16 amino acids. Trimming removed 2 bases from V and 3 bases from J, with 17 bases in between. Germline assignment: CDR1 MDHEN and CDR2 SYDVKM.

This rearrangement joins TRBV29-1 to TRBJ2-1, with 14 positions matching TRBD2. Unmatched junction bases numbered 9, after V lost 4 bases and J lost 4 bases. This CDR3 is built from 17 residues. The germline V gene has CDR1 SQVTM and CDR2 ANQGSEA. Here the CDR3 DNA reads TGCAGCGTTGGGAGGGGACTAGCGGGAGAAGCTTACAATGAGCAGTTCTTC. Protein: CSVGRGLAGEAYNEQFF.

The CDR3 protein is CASSEVLAGINEQFF. CDR3 nucleotide sequence: TGTGCCAGCAGTGAAGTGCTAGCGGGGATCAATGAGCAGTTCTTC. The chain uses TRBV6-1 and TRBJ2-1; 9 nucleotides match TRBD2. V shed 1 base and J 6 bases; nucleotides not matched to a gene: 4. CDR3 size: 15 residues. Germline CDR1 reads MNHNS; CDR2 reads SASEGT.

The J gene is TRBJ1-4, the V gene TRBV6-4; D gene uncertain. The germline V and J ends were trimmed by 8 bases and 7 bases, with 8 bases remaining between them. The CDR3 is 11 amino acids. Germline CDR1 reads MRHNA; CDR2 reads SNTAGT. CDR3 residues: CASGNGEKLFF. CDR3 DNA: TGTGCCAGCGGTAATGGTGAAAAACTGTTTTTT.

The chain joins TRBV9 to TRBJ2-7, with 16 bases aligning to TRBD2. The germline CDR1 and CDR2 sequences are SGDLS and YYNGEE. V lost 3 bases, J lost 7 bases, and 16 bases stayed unmatched. The CDR3 extends over 19 amino acids. CDR3 in amino acids: CASSEGTSGRVTSLTEQYF. The DNA for the CDR3 is TGTGCCAGCAGCGAAGGGACTAGCGGGAGGGTAACCTCCCTCACAGAGCAGTACTTC.

The chain carries TRBV6-1 and TRBJ1-1; 7 bases map to TRBD1. The V and J ends lost 5 bases and 8 bases, in that order; junction bases with no gene match: 14. Per the germline V gene, CDR1 is MNHNS and CDR2 is SASEGT. The CDR3 length is 15 residues. The chain's CDR3 is CASSPRTGLGEEAFF. CDR3 sequence (DNA): TGTGCCAGCAGTCCCCGGACAGGCCTCGGTGAAGAAGCTTTCTTT.

The gene calls are TRBV7-9 and TRBJ2-7; D gene ambiguous. The CDR3 loop spans 11 amino acids. Germline V gives CDR1 SEHNR, CDR2 FQNEAQ (reference sequence). V lost 5 bases to trimming and J lost 5 bases, with 7 bases between them. The chain's CDR3 is CASSVTDEQYF. The CDR3 DNA reads as TGTGCCAGCAGCGTGACCGACGAGCAGTACTTC.

The chain is built from TRBV2 and TRBJ1-1; D gene ambiguous. The germline V and J ends were trimmed by 4 bases and 2 bases, with 14 bases remaining between them. The CDR3 length is 15 residues. Germline lookup yields CDR1 SNHLY and CDR2 FYNNEI. The CDR3 region has the DNA TGTGCCAGCAGTGGAACCAGCCGTGTTAACACTGAAGCTTTCTTT. Translated, it gives CASSGTSRVNTEAFF.

The chain carries TRBV28 and TRBJ2-5; weak D call: TRBD1 (6 bases). The CDR3 is 15 amino acids. V was shortened by 6 bases and J by 5 bases, with 19 bases between the two germline ends. The V gene's germline CDR1 is MDHEN and CDR2 SYDVKM. DNA of the CDR3: TGTGCCAGCAGCTTCGGGTTACCGAGGGGGGAGACCCAGTACTTC. Its translation is CASSFGLPRGETQYF.

This chain connects TRBV30 to TRBJ2-2, with a tentative D call TRBD1 (6 bases). The ends were cut back, 0 bases at V and 3 bases at J, with 8 bases in the middle. Germline CDR1 is GTSNPN and CDR2 is SVGIG (reference sequence). The CDR3 spans 14 residues. CDR3 residues: CAWSVGTHTGELFF. As DNA, the CDR3 is TGTGCCTGGAGTGTCGGGACACACACCGGGGAGCTGTTTTTT.

The chain links TRBV25-1 to TRBJ2-3, with TRBD2 matching over 7 bases. Trimming removed 2 bases from V and 2 bases from J; junction bases left unmatched: 4. Germline assignment: CDR1 MGHDK and CDR2 SYGVNS. This CDR3 has 15 residues. The CDR3 sequence is CASSESGVITDTQYF. In nucleotides, the CDR3 is TGTGCCAGCAGTGAAAGCGGGGTTATCACAGATACGCAGTATTTT. Drawing the rest from reference TRBV25-1 and TRBJ2-3, the complete variable domain is EADIYQTPRYLVIGTGKKITLECSQTMGHDKMYWYQQDPGMELHLIHYSYGVNSTEKGDLSSESTVSRIRTEHFPLTLESARPSHTSQYLCASSESGVITDTQYFGPGTRLTVL.

V is TRBV14 and J is TRBJ2-7; D perhaps matches TRBD1 (5 bases). CDR3 length equals 17 residues. Trimming pared 4 bases from V and 0 bases from J, leaving 19 bases between. CDR1 SGHDN and CDR2 FVKESK come from the germline V gene. In DNA, the CDR3 is TGTGCCAGCAGCCTCACCAGGGCATCCGATTTCTCCTACGAGCAGTACTTC. The encoded protein is CASSLTRASDFSYEQYF.

This clone was seen once. CDR3 sequence: CASSPPGTSGSRSYNEQFF. The CDR3 DNA follows: TGTGCCAGCAGTCCCCCCGGGACTAGCGGGAGTCGGTCCTACAATGAGCAGTTCTTC. This chain uses TRBV27 with TRBJ2-1, with TRBD2 identical over 14 bases. Germline V gene lookup returns CDR1 MNHEY and CDR2 SMNVEV (reference sequence). The CDR3 totals 19 residues. Trimming removed 5 bases from V and 1 base from J; junction bases left unmatched: 10.

V is TRBV7-9 and J is TRBJ1-4; D is perhaps TRBD1 (5 bases). Trimming pared 0 bases from V and 7 bases from J, leaving 18 bases between. CDR3 size: 17 residues. Germline V gene lookup returns CDR1 SEHNR and CDR2 FQNEAQ (reference sequence). The CDR3 DNA sequence: TGTGCCAGCAGCTTAGCGCTAGGGGTGGGGGTCCGTGAAAAACTGTTTTTT. This gives the protein CASSLALGVGVREKLFF.

CDR3 in amino acids: CASSRNRDRNYEQYF. The DNA of the CDR3 is TGCGCCAGCAGCAGAAACCGGGACAGAAACTACGAGCAGTACTTC. The rearrangement links TRBV5-1 to TRBJ2-7; 7 bases agree with TRBD1. CDR3 length: 15 residues. CDR1 and CDR2 (germline): SGHRS, YFSETQ. V lost 4 bases and J lost 3; bases outside the gene matches: 10.

J is TRBJ1-2 and V is TRBV28; no definite D call. This CDR3 contains 15 residues. CDR1 and CDR2 (germline): MDHEN, SYDVKM. V was pared by 2 bases and J by 7 bases, with 17 bases between. The CDR3 coding sequence is TGTGCCAGCAGTTTAAGATTGGTGGGCGCGGCTGGCTACACCTTC. Translating it yields CASSLRLVGAAGYTF.

The chain uses TRBV9 and TRBJ2-5, with 8 bases aligning to TRBD1. The J call may not be correct, given that the DNA end is closer to TRBJ2-7. The CDR3 is 15 amino acids. Germline CDR1 reads SGDLS; CDR2 reads YYNGEE. CDR3 sequence reads: CASSFRTGSSYEQYF. The CDR3 bases are TGTGCCAGCAGCTTCCGGACAGGGTCCTCCTACGAGCAGTACTTC.

The V and J genes are TRBV6-5 and TRBJ2-3; maybe TRBD1 (6 bases). This CDR3 is 15 amino acids long. Between the trimmed V and J ends, which lost 2 bases and 2 bases, there was a span of 11 bases. Germline V gives CDR1 MNHEY, CDR2 SVGAGI. CDR3 sequence reads: CASSYDYRVTDTQYF. CDR3 nucleotides: TGTGCCAGCAGTTACGATTACAGGGTCACAGATACGCAGTATTTT.

A single count supports this clone. The chain is built from TRBV5-1 and TRBJ2-1, with D tentatively TRBD1 (5 bases). The CDR3 loop spans 19 amino acids. Germline V gene lookup returns CDR1 SGHRS and CDR2 YFSETQ. V shed 3 bases and J shed 6 bases, with 28 bases lying between them. CDR3 sequence (DNA): TGCGCCAGCAGCTCCCGCCCGACGGGTAAGGGGATCCTCCTCAATGAGCAGTTCTTC. This codes for CASSSRPTGKGILLNEQFF.

The gene calls are TRBV15 and TRBJ1-3; 11 positions match TRBD1. Germline V lookup: CDR1 LNHNV, CDR2 YYDKDF (reference sequence). V trimming: 4 bases; J trimming: 2 bases; junction bases outside the gene matches: 1. The CDR3 length is 15 residues. Here the CDR3 DNA reads TGTGCCACCAGCAAGGACAGGGGGCCTGGAAACACCATATATTTT. This translates into CATSKDRGPGNTIYF.

This chain uses TRBV6-5 with TRBJ1-2; D remains ambiguous. CDR3 size: 13 residues. The germline CDR1 and CDR2 sequences are MNHEY and SVGAGI. With 7 bases removed from V and 3 bases from J, the gap between germline ends came to 12 bases. DNA of the CDR3: TGTGCCAGCACTCGGACTCCCGACTATGGCTACACCTTC. It translates to CASTRTPDYGYTF.